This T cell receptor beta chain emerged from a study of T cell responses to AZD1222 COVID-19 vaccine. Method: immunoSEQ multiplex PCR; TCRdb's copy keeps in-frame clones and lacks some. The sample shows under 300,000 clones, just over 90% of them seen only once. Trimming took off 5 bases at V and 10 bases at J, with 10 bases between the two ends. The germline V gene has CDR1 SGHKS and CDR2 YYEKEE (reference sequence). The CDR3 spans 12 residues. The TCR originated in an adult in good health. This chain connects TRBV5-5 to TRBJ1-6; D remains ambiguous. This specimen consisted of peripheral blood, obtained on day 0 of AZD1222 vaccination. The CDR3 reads CASRTPQSPLHF. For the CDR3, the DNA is TGTGCCAGCAGAACGCCCCAGTCACCCCTCCACTTT.